This T cell receptor beta chain is drawn from a study of OX40 agonist ivuxolimab in advanced cancers. Study-level information: Intravenous ivuxolimab was administered to patients every 2 weeks at 0.01 to 10 mg/kg.

On this clone itself: Germline is not matched at one junction end, which may reflect a read error.

The assay was immunoSEQ multiplex PCR, and TCRdb's table has in-frame clones only and misses some. The sample records about 41,000 clones, roughly 90% being singletons. CDR1 PRHDT and CDR2 FYEKMQ come from the germline V gene (reference sequence). CDR3 length: 15 amino acids. The specimen was CD4+ or CD8+ T cells sorted from blood, collected in a trial of the OX40 agonist ivuxolimab. This sequence originates from an adult with an advanced solid tumor such as melanoma, head and neck, liver or kidney cancer. This chain links TRBV13 with TRBJ2-7; weak D call: TRBD1 (6 bases). This CDR3 is CAGSETGQSSYEQYF. As DNA, the CDR3 is TGTGCCGGCAGCGAGACAGGCCAGAGCTCCTACGAGCAGTACTTC.